These 6 T cell receptor beta chains were sequenced from one sample in a study of PD-L1 blockade in urothelial cancer. Method: immunoSEQ multiplex PCR; TCRdb's copy keeps in-frame clones and lacks some. Altogether tens of thousands of clones are present, approximately 80% being singletons, with the ten largest covering under 5%. The sample was PBMCs, taken around atezolizumab (anti-PD-L1) treatment. The receptors come from an older man with urothelial cancer.

The chain links TRBV6-6 to TRBJ2-1, with 10 bases that match TRBD2. With V trimmed by 0 bases and J by 10 bases, 9 bases remained unmatched. CDR1 MNHNY and CDR2 SVGAGI come from the germline V gene (reference sequence). The CDR3 runs to 16 residues. DNA for the CDR3: TGTGCCAGCAGTTACTCGAGCCTAGCGGGAGAGGGGGAGCAGTTCTTC. Amino acid sequence: CASSYSSLAGEGEQFF.

The V gene is TRBV6-1, the J gene TRBJ1-1, with TRBD1 as a possible D gene (5 bases). Germline V CDR1 and CDR2: MNHNS, SASEGT. The CDR3 runs 14 residues. V lost 2 bases, J lost 6 bases, and 13 bases lay in between. CDR3 in DNA: TGTGCCAGCAGTGAAATGACAGTCAACGCTGAAGCTTTCTTT. It yields the protein CASSEMTVNAEAFF.

The chain uses TRBV9 and TRBJ2-3; the D gene is possibly TRBD1 (5 bases). Trimming pared 3 bases from V and 1 base from J, leaving 18 bases between. Germline CDR1 reads SGDLS; CDR2 reads YYNGEE. This CDR3 is built from 17 residues. CDR3 coding DNA: TGTGCCAGCAGCGGCCCGGCAGGGTCCCCGGGCACAGATACGCAGTATTTT. Translating it yields CASSGPAGSPGTDTQYF.

The chain carries TRBV10-3 and TRBJ2-5; 7 positions agree with TRBD1. The ends lost 5 bases at V and 5 bases at J; junction bases unmatched: 5. In germline, CDR1 is ENHRY, CDR2 SYGVKD. The CDR3 spans 13 residues. CDR3 amino acids: CAISTDREETQYF. CDR3 in DNA: TGTGCCATCAGTACCGACAGGGAGGAGACCCAGTACTTC.

The gene calls are TRBV5-1 and TRBJ2-5; TRBD2 aligns across 7 bases. Per germline, CDR1 SGHRS and CDR2 YFSETQ. V was pared by 4 bases and J by 3 bases, with 6 bases of the junction left unmatched. CDR3 size: 14 residues. CDR3 nucleotide sequence: TGCGCCAGCAGCCCCGGTGGGGGGGAAGAGACCCAGTACTTC. This translates into CASSPGGGEETQYF.

This clone was seen a handful of times. V and J are TRBV6-6 and TRBJ1-2; 11 bases agree with TRBD1. Germline CDR1 MNHNY, CDR2 SVGAGI (reference sequence). This CDR3 is 15 amino acids long. Trimming at V came to 6 bases and at J to 8 bases, leaving 11 bases not matched to a gene. DNA for the CDR3: TGTGCCAGCAGCTATCCGGGACAGGGGGTTGGAGGCTACACCTTC. This sequence encodes CASSYPGQGVGGYTF.